Following are 27 T cell receptor beta chains from one sample sequenced in a study of blood T cell repertoires in COVID-19 (dated by TCRdb to 2020 to 2022). The library was built by means of the immunoSEQ multiplex PCR assay. What TCRdb holds here is the immuneACCESS table cut down to in-frame rearrangements. Part of the clones is not present; checked against another copy, under half of the missing clones reflect an unresolved V gene, and the others are unexplained. In this sample the table shows about 91,000 clones, about four fifths of which occur a single time. Approximately 24% of the sample comes from the top ten. Sequencing input: peripheral blood. The receptors come from a man between 65 and 85 years old with acute or convalescent COVID-19.

This clone was seen more than once but under ten times. The chain links TRBV21-1 to TRBJ2-5; the table's D call, TRBD1, has no DNA check behind it. TRBV21-1 is described as a pseudogene. This CDR3 has 16 amino acids. CDR3 nucleotides: TGTGCCAGCAGCAAAGGTGACAGGGCGTACCAAGAGACCCAGTACTTC. This sequence encodes CASSKGDRAYQETQYF.

The chain carries TRBV6-2 or TRBV6-3 and TRBJ2-7; a possible D gene is TRBD2 (6 bases). The V gene's germline CDR1 is MNHEY and CDR2 SVGEGT. The CDR3 is 15 residues long. The germline V and J ends were trimmed by 0 bases and 6 bases, with 15 bases remaining between them. The CDR3 DNA follows: TGTGCCAGCAGTTACTCCCGGGACTGGATCGCCGAGCAGTACTTC. Its translation: CASSYSRDWIAEQYF.

This chain connects TRBV7-9 to TRBJ1-1, with 7 bases that match TRBD1. The CDR3 is made up of 13 amino acids. Trimming cost V 3 bases and J 3 bases; bases outside gene matches: 1. Germline V lookup: CDR1 SEHNR, CDR2 FQNEAQ (reference sequence). CDR3 amino acids: CASSFGQDTEAFF. CDR3 DNA sequence: TGTGCCAGCAGCTTTGGACAGGACACTGAAGCTTTCTTT.

The chain combines TRBV6-1 with TRBJ2-7; 8 nucleotides match TRBD1. The CDR3 is 13 residues long. Per the germline V gene, CDR1 is MNHNS and CDR2 is SASEGT. The V and J ends lost 5 bases and 6 bases, in that order; junction bases with no gene match: 6. CDR3 in DNA: TGTGCCAGCAGTTATGACAGGGGATCCGAGCAGTACTTC. This codes for CASSYDRGSEQYF.

This clone was observed at least ten times. V is TRBV6-5 and J is TRBJ1-5; 9 bases fit TRBD1. The CDR3 sequence is 14 residues long. CDR1 is MNHEY and CDR2 is SVGAGI in the germline V gene. V lost 5 bases and J lost 7; bases outside the gene matches: 6. The CDR3 spells CASSTDRGYQPQHF. CDR3 in DNA: TGTGCCAGCAGTACGGACAGGGGTTACCAGCCCCAGCATTTT.

This chain uses TRBV11-2 with TRBJ2-3; 12 bases are shared with TRBD2. There are 16 residues in the CDR3. Losses at the gene ends were 5 bases for V and 5 bases for J; bases not matched to a gene: 8. Per germline, CDR1 SGHAT and CDR2 FQNNGV. CDR3 in DNA: TGTGCCAGCAGCGGGCGACTAGCGGGAGCTTTAGATACGCAGTATTTT. It is translated as CASSGRLAGALDTQYF.

The rearrangement uses TRBV18 and TRBJ1-4; TRBD1 is a possible D gene (5 bases). Germline CDR1 and CDR2: KGHSH and LQKENI. The CDR3 has 17 amino acids. V lost 2 bases, J lost 0 bases, and 13 bases lay in between. The CDR3, as DNA: TGTGCCAGCTCACCAATTATAGGGGACTCAACTAATGAAAAACTGTTTTTT. It is translated as CASSPIIGDSTNEKLFF.

The chain couples TRBV6-5 to TRBJ1-6; the D is unclear. This CDR3 contains 16 residues. With 2 bases removed from V and 9 bases from J, the gap between germline ends came to 17 bases. Germline values: CDR1 MNHEY, CDR2 SVGAGI. The CDR3 reads CASSYLGPGSGSPLHF. The CDR3 coding sequence is TGTGCCAGCAGTTACCTGGGCCCGGGGTCGGGTTCACCCCTCCACTTT.

V gene TRBV5-1 combines with J gene TRBJ1-2; D is possibly TRBD1 (5 bases). The CDR3 consists of 15 residues. V was shortened by 2 bases and J by 5 bases, with 16 bases between the two germline ends. Germline values: CDR1 SGHRS, CDR2 YFSETQ. CDR3 protein: CASSFGGGEGYGYTF. In nucleotides, the CDR3 is TGCGCCAGCAGCTTCGGGGGAGGTGAGGGTTATGGCTACACCTTC.

The rearrangement links TRBV2 to TRBJ2-7, with D possibly TRBD2 on 6 matching bases. The CDR3 runs 12 residues. Germline loops: CDR1 SNHLY, CDR2 FYNNEI. V was cut by 7 bases and J by 3 bases, with 10 bases left in between. In nucleotides, the CDR3 is TGTGCCAGCAAGGGACTGAACTACGAGCAGTACTTC. Amino acid sequence: CASKGLNYEQYF.

Only one count was recorded for this clone. The J gene is TRBJ2-5, the V gene TRBV6-1; 11 bases agree with TRBD2. The CDR3 runs to 15 residues. The V gene end was trimmed by 3 bases and the J gene end by 5 bases; junction bases not matched to a gene: 5. Germline V gives CDR1 MNHNS, CDR2 SASEGT. The CDR3 DNA is TGTGCCAGCAGTGACCCTGCTAGCGGGAGGGAGACCCAGTACTTC. Translated, it gives CASSDPASGRETQYF.

In DNA, the CDR3 is TGTGCCAGCAGCTCTACAGGGGGGGAGCAGTACTTC. It is translated as CASSSTGGEQYF. The rearrangement uses TRBV7-3 and TRBJ2-7; 8 positions match TRBD1. There are 12 residues in the CDR3. After removal of 4 bases from V and 7 bases from J, the junction contained 3 bases not matched to a gene. Germline V gene data show CDR1 as SGHTA and CDR2 as FQGTGA. Based on the CDR3 plus reference TRBV7-3 and TRBJ2-7, the full variable domain is GAGVSQTPSNKVTEKGKYVELRCDPISGHTALYWYRQSLGQGPEFLIYFQGTGAADDSGLPNDRFFAVRPEGSVSTLKIQRTERGDSAVYLCASSSTGGEQYFGPGTRLTVT.

This clone showed up just a few times. J is TRBJ2-2 and V is TRBV27; weak D call: TRBD2 (5 bases). With 8 bases removed from V and 3 bases from J, the gap between germline ends came to 13 bases. The CDR3 loop spans 14 amino acids. Germline CDR1 and CDR2: MNHEY and SMNVEV (reference sequence). The CDR3 region has the DNA TGTGCCAGCTCAAGGGAGATATACACCGGGGAGCTGTTTTTT. This gives the protein CASSREIYTGELFF.

V and J are TRBV4-3 and TRBJ2-1, with 11 bases identical to TRBD2. Germline V CDR1 and CDR2: LGHNA, YSLEER. The CDR3 is 15 residues long. V lost 5 bases, J lost 7 bases, and 7 bases stayed unmatched. The CDR3 sequence: CASSYSGRALNEQFF. The DNA for the CDR3 is TGCGCCAGCAGCTATAGCGGGAGGGCCTTAAATGAGCAGTTCTTC.

This clone has a handful of counts. This chain connects TRBV19 to TRBJ1-1; D ambiguous. The V and J ends lost 5 bases and 0 bases respectively, with 10 bases between them. The CDR3 covers 14 residues. Germline CDR1 reads LNHDA; CDR2 reads SQIVND (reference sequence). This chain's CDR3 is CASSLQVVNTEAFF. DNA of the CDR3: TGTGCCAGTAGTCTGCAGGTAGTGAACACTGAAGCTTTCTTT.

V usage is TRBV7-9 and J usage is TRBJ2-3; TRBD1 agrees at 11 bases. CDR1 and CDR2 (germline): SEHNR, FQNEAQ (reference sequence). The CDR3 length is 16 residues. V lost 4 bases, J lost 3 bases, and 6 bases stayed unmatched. DNA of the CDR3: TGTGCCAGCAGCTACCGGACAGGGGGCGCGACAGATACGCAGTATTTT. Residues: CASSYRTGGATDTQYF.

CDR3 sequence reads: CASRLEGGEQFF. In DNA, the CDR3 is TGTGCCAGCAGACTAGAAGGGGGAGAGCAGTTCTTC. V gene TRBV7-3 combines with J gene TRBJ2-1, with a possible D match to TRBD1 (6 bases). CDR1 is SGHTA, CDR2 FQGTGA, per germline. The CDR3 length is 12 residues. Deletions cut 6 bases from V and 10 bases from J, with 13 bases between.

V gene TRBV10-2 combines with J gene TRBJ2-7, with TRBD1 identical over 10 bases. There are 14 residues in the CDR3. V lost 7 bases and J lost 3; bases outside the gene matches: 6. Germline V gene lookup returns CDR1 WSHSY and CDR2 SAAADI. The CDR3 sequence: CASTTGQGSYEQYF. CDR3 sequence (DNA): TGCGCCAGCACCACGGGACAGGGGAGCTACGAGCAGTACTTC.

The CDR3 protein is CASSPELAYNEQFF. CDR3 nucleotides: TGTGCCAGCAGCCCGGAACTAGCCTACAATGAGCAGTTCTTC. V is TRBV7-2 and J is TRBJ2-1; a weak D match, TRBD2 (5 bases). Germline CDR1 reads SGHTA; CDR2 reads FQGNSA. Trimming pared 5 bases from V and 2 bases from J, leaving 10 bases between. The CDR3 length is 14 residues.

This chain joins TRBV21-1 and TRBJ1-2; TRBD1 reflects the table's D call only, with no check against the DNA. TRBV21-1 is labeled a pseudogene. The CDR3 runs 21 residues. The CDR3 reads CASSSRTPGTGDTAARYGYTF. CDR3 DNA sequence: TGTGCCAGCAGCTCCAGGACCCCTGGGACAGGGGACACGGCGGCCAGGTATGGCTACACCTTC.

CDR3 residues: CASSPRQGAHYGYTF. The CDR3 DNA is TGCGCCAGCAGCCCCAGACAGGGGGCTCACTATGGCTACACCTTC. The genes are TRBV5-1 and TRBJ1-2, with 10 bases identical to TRBD1. This CDR3 spans 15 amino acids. CDR1 SGHRS and CDR2 YFSETQ come from the germline V gene. Losses at the gene ends were 4 bases for V and 3 bases for J; bases not matched to a gene: 6.

The chain joins TRBV9 to TRBJ1-2, with D possibly TRBD1 on 5 matching bases. V was pared by 0 bases and J by 4 bases, with 10 bases between. Germline CDR1 reads SGDLS; CDR2 reads YYNGEE. The CDR3 sequence is 14 residues long. The CDR3 protein is CASSVGETVYGYTF. Here the CDR3 DNA reads TGTGCCAGCAGCGTAGGTGAGACAGTCTATGGCTACACCTTC.

Only one count was recorded for this clone. J is TRBJ2-3 and V is TRBV7-2; TRBD1 matches at 8 bases. CDR1 SGHTA and CDR2 FQGNSA come from the germline V gene. After removal of 5 bases from V and 4 bases from J, the junction contained 11 bases not matched to a gene. The CDR3 contains 16 residues. The DNA of the CDR3 is TGTGCCAGCAGCAGGCGTGGCAGGGGGCGCCCAGATACGCAGTATTTT. It encodes CASSRRGRGRPDTQYF.

As DNA, the CDR3 is TGTGCCAGCAGCCAAGAGGCCGTAGCCGCCGAGCAGTACTTC. This sequence encodes CASSQEAVAAEQYF. The V gene is TRBV3-1 (or the pseudogene TRBV3-2), the J gene TRBJ2-7; D gene uncertain. V gave up 0 bases and J gave up 6 bases, with 12 bases separating them. The germline gives CDR1 LGHDT, CDR2 YNNKEL (reference sequence). CDR3 size: 14 residues.

This chain connects TRBV11-2 to TRBJ1-4; TRBD1 agrees at 9 bases. Germline V gene sequence: CDR1 SGHAT, CDR2 FQNNGV. V shed 6 bases, J shed 8 bases, and the junction held 4 bases outside the gene matches. This CDR3 comprises 13 residues. CDR3 coding DNA: TGTGCCAGCAGTCCGACAGGGGGGGAAAAACTGTTTTTT. Protein: CASSPTGGEKLFF.

The chain links TRBV5-1 to TRBJ1-1; perhaps TRBD1 as D (5 bases). Trimming left V 4 bases short and J 5 bases short, with 15 bases between. CDR1 and CDR2 from the germline V gene are SGHRS and YFSETQ. The CDR3 totals 14 residues. CDR3 sequence (DNA): TGCGCCAGCAGCCGGGACTCCCTCAGGACTGAAGCTTTCTTT. Protein sequence: CASSRDSLRTEAFF.

This clone was observed a few times. The chain combines TRBV30 with TRBJ1-5; tentative D call: TRBD1 (6 bases). The CDR3 length is 14 residues. Per the germline V gene, CDR1 is GTSNPN and CDR2 is SVGIG (reference sequence). Trimming stripped 3 bases from V and 4 bases from J, with 13 bases between. DNA of the CDR3: TGTGCCTGGAGGAATCAGGGGCCGAATCAGCCCCAGCATTTT. Protein product: CAWRNQGPNQPQHF.